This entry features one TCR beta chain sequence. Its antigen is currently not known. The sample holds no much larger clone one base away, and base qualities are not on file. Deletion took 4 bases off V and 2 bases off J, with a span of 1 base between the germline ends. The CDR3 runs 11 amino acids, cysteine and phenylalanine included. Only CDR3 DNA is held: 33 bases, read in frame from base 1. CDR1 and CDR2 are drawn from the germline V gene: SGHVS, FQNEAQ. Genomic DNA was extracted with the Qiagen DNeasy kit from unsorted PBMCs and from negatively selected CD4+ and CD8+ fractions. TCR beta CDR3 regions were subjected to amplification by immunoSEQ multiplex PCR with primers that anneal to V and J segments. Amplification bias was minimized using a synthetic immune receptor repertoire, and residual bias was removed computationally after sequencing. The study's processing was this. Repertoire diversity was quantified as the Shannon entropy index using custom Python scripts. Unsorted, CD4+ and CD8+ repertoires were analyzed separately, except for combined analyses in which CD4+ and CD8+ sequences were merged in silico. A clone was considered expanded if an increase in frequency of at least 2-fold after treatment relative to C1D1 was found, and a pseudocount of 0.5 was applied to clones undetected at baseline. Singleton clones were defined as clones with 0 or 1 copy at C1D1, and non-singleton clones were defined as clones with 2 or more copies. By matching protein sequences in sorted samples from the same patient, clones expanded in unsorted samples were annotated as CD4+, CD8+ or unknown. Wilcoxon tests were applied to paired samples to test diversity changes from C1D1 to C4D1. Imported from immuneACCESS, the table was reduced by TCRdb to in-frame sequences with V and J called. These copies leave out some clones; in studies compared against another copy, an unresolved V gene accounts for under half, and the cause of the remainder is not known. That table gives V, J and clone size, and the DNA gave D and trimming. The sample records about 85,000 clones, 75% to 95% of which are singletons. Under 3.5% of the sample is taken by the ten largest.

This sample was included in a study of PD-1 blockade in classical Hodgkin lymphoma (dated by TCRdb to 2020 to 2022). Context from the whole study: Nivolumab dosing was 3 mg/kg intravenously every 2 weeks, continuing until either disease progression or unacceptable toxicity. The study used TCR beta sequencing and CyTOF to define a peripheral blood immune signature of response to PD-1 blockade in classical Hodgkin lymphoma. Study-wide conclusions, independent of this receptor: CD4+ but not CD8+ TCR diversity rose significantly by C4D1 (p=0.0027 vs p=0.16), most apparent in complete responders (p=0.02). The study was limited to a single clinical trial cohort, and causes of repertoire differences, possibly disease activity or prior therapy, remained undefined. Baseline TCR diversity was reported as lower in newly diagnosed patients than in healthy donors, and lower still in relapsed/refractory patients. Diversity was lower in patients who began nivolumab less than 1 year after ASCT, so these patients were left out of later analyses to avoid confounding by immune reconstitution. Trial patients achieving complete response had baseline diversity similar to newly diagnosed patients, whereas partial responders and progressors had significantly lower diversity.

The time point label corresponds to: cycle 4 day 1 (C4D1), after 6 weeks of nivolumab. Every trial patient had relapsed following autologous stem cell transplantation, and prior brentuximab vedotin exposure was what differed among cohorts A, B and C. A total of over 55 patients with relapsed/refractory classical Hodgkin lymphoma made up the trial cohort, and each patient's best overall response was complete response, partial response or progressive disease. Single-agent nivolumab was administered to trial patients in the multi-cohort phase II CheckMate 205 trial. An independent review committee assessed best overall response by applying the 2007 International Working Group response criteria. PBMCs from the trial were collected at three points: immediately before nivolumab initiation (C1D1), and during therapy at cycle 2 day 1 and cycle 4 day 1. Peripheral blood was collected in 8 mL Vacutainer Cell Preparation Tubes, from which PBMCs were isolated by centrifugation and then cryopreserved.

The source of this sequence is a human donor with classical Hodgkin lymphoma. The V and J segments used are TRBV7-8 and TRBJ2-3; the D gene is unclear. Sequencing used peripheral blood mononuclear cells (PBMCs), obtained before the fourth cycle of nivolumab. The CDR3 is CASSSTDTQYF. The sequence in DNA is TGTGCCAGCAGCTCCACAGATACGCAGTATTTT.